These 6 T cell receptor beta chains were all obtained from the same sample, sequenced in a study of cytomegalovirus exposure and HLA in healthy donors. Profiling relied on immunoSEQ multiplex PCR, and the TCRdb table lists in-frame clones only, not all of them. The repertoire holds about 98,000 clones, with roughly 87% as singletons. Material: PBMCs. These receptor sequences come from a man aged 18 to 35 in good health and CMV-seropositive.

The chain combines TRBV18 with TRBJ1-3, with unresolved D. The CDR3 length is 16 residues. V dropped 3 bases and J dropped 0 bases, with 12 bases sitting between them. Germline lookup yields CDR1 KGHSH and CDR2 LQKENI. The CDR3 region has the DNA TGTGCCAGCTCACCGGCGGGAGCCTTCTCTGGAAACACCATATATTTT. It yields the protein CASSPAGAFSGNTIYF.

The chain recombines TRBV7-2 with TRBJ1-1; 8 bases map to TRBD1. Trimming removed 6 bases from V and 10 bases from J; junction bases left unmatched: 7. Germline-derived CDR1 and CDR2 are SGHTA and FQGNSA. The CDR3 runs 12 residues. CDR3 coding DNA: TGTGCCAGCAGAATCGACAGGGGAGGAGCTTTCTTT. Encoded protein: CASRIDRGGAFF.

CDR3 nucleotides: TGTGCCAGCAGTGGATCGGCAGGGAATCAGCCCCAGCATTTT. Translated: CASSGSAGNQPQHF. V usage is TRBV6-1 and J usage is TRBJ1-5; maybe TRBD1 (5 bases). Between the trimmed V and J ends, which lost 4 bases and 4 bases, there was a span of 11 bases. This CDR3 spans 14 amino acids. The germline CDR1 and CDR2 sequences are MNHNS and SASEGT.

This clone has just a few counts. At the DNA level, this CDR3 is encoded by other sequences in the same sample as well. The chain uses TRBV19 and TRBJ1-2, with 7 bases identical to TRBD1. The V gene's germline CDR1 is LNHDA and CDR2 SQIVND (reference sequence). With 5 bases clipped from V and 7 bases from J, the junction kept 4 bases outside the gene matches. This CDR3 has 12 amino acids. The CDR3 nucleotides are TGTGCCAGTAGTCCTCGACAGGGTGGCTACACCTTC. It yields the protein CASSPRQGGYTF.

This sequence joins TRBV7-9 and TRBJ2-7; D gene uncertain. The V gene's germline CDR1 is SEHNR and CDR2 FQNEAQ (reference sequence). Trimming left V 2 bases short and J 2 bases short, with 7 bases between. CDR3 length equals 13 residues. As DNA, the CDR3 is TGTGCCAGCAGCTTAAGCACCACCTACGAGCAGTACTTC. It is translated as CASSLSTTYEQYF.

This CDR3 reads CASSPVRGGGAYTGELFF. For the CDR3, the DNA is TGTGCCAGCAGCCCAGTCCGGGGCGGGGGGGCCTACACCGGGGAGCTGTTTTTT. The gene calls are TRBV9 and TRBJ2-2; TRBD2 agrees at 9 bases. The CDR3 is 18 amino acids. V dropped 4 bases and J dropped 3; count of bases not matched to a gene: 13. Germline-derived CDR1 and CDR2 are SGDLS and YYNGEE.